What follows is one TCR beta chain and its context. Its recognized antigen is unknown. The record has no base qualities; no much larger clone is one base away. Trimming takes 3 bases from V and 6 bases from J, and the germline ends sit 15 bases apart. CDR1 and CDR2, per the germline V gene, are MDHEN and SYDVKM. From cysteine to phenylalanine, the CDR3 is 15 amino acids long. Of the read, only the CDR3 DNA is kept; its 45 bases are in frame from base 1. The protocol used for the library was PCR. TCRdb shows the sequencer as Illumina HiSeq 4000. High-throughput sequencing was used to profile the CDR3 region of the TCR beta-chain in every patient. The study's processing was this. Drawing on CDR3 differences between clinicopathological groups, the researchers built a classifier meant to tell apart patients with distant-metastatic papillary thyroid cancer. The Shannon index was used to measure repertoire diversity, and the Morisita-Horn index was used to measure how similar tumor and blood repertoires were. TCRdb's own reprocessing of the public reads used fastp at Q25 and MiXCR and kept productive beta chains. The V and J calls reflect TCRdb's pipeline rather than the authors' work. This sample lists about 12,000 clones; around 25% were detected once. Nearly 60% of the sample belongs to the ten largest clones.

No patient had received any treatment before thyroid surgery. Using T-cell receptor beta sequencing, the study looked back at clinical samples from patients collected from about 2011 to 2018. This specimen belongs to a study of metastatic and nonmetastatic thyroid tumors (dated by TCRdb to about 2020). A note on the overall study: Repertoires were compared across peripheral blood and tumor or nodule tissue samples from malignant and benign thyroid patients. Study-level results and caveats: In both blood and tumor samples, malignant tumors were reported to have significantly higher TCR beta diversity than benign nodules.

The TCR sequence derives from a male donor with papillary thyroid cancer or a benign thyroid nodule (not recorded which). Some clones in this sample may be carry-over from other donors' samples. The material sequenced was blood. The sequence joins TRBV28 to TRBJ1-5; the D gene assignment is ambiguous. The DNA sequence follows: TGTGCCAGCAGTTTGAGAAATAGGGCGGGTCAGCCCCAGCATTTT. Its coded protein is CASSLRNRAGQPQHF.